The TCR beta chain described here comes from a study of vaccination and CD4 T cells after COVID-19. Study findings and constraints: Convalescent patients had a median roughly 90% of reactive clones appearing only post-vaccination.

Treatment noted: roughly ten-day PBMC culture with coronavirus spike peptide pools or control peptides (ViraFEST assay). CD4+ T cells of the unexposed donor were collected before the COVID-19 pandemic (2011-2018). Peptide-pool expansion of antigen-specific T cells preceded TCR sequencing in ViraFEST. With fresh IL-2 medium, half the medium was replaced on days 3 and 7. This clonotype was seen a handful of times. Its target is unknown. Sequencing of the DNA from cultured CD4+ T cells was carried out with the Oncomine TCR Beta short-read assay. From the PCR reads, TCRdb called clonotypes with MiXCR, one entry per CDR3 protein. The sample lists 6,600 or so distinct CDR3 sequences, 40% to 55% seen once, with around 25% in the top ten. CDR1 and CDR2 from the germline V gene are MNHNS and SASEGT. The length of the CDR3 is 15 residues. J gave up 0 bases and V 4 bases, and 3 bases lay outside the gene matches.

The chain recombines TRBV6-1 with TRBJ2-7, with 10 bases matching TRBD1. This clonotype was sampled from a human donor in good health. Sequenced sample: CD4+ T cells from blood, cultured in vitro. The CDR3 nucleotides are TGTGCCAGCAGTGGGGGACAGGGGAGCTCCTACGAGCAGTACTTC. Residues: CASSGGQGSSYEQYF.